A single sample is the source of the 29 T cell receptor beta chains below, sequenced in a study of blood T cell repertoires in COVID-19. Repertoires were generated with immunoSEQ multiplex PCR, while TCRdb's copy carries only in-frame clones and drops some. Here the sample spans approximately 260,000 clones, roughly 91% being singletons. The specimen was PBMCs or T cells enriched from blood (not recorded which). The origin of the receptors is a woman between 55 and 75 years old who had recovered from COVID-19.

V and J are TRBV28 and TRBJ2-5, with D possibly TRBD1 on 6 matching bases. Germline V lookup: CDR1 MDHEN, CDR2 SYDVKM. The CDR3 has 14 amino acids. With 2 bases removed from V and 4 bases from J, the gap between germline ends came to 11 bases. In nucleotides, the CDR3 is TGTGCCAGCAGTTTACTGGGGGCGGGAGAGACCCAGTACTTC. Translating it yields CASSLLGAGETQYF.

Remarks on this clone: Other nucleotide sequences from this sample produce the same CDR3. The rearrangement uses TRBV2 and TRBJ2-3; TRBD1 aligns across 9 bases. CDR3 size: 15 residues. Germline CDR1 and CDR2: SNHLY and FYNNEI. The ends lost 6 bases at V and 1 base at J; junction bases unmatched: 5. In DNA form, the CDR3 reads TGTGCCAGCAGCCTCAGGACAGGGGGCACAGATACGCAGTATTTT. It yields the protein CASSLRTGGTDTQYF.

This clone occurred once. V is TRBV12-3 or TRBV12-4 and J is TRBJ2-3; 12 bases match TRBD2. V trimming: 7 bases; J trimming: 8 bases; junction bases outside the gene matches: 1. There are 12 residues in the CDR3. The CDR3 loop reads CASTTSGGTQYF. The CDR3 coding sequence is TGTGCCAGCACGACTAGCGGGGGTACGCAGTATTTT.

The V call is TRBV11-2, the J call TRBJ1-2; weak D call: TRBD1 (5 bases). The CDR3 covers 14 residues. Trimming took 5 bases from V and 7 from J, leaving 17 bases between them. The germline gives CDR1 SGHAT, CDR2 FQNNGV. The CDR3 nucleotides read TGTGCCAGCAGCGACGGGGGGTTGCTGAGTGGCTACACCTTC. Translated: CASSDGGLLSGYTF. Combining the CDR3 with reference TRBV11-2 and TRBJ1-2 gives the whole variable domain EAGVAQSPRYKIIEKRQSVAFWCNPISGHATLYWYQQILGQGPKLLIQFQNNGVVDDSQLPKDRFSAERLKGVDSTLKIQPAKLEDSAVYLCASSDGGLLSGYTFGSGTRLTVV.

The chain links TRBV30 to TRBJ2-7; 7 positions match TRBD2. With 7 bases clipped from V and 3 bases from J, the junction kept 9 bases outside the gene matches. The CDR3 is 13 amino acids. In germline, CDR1 is GTSNPN, CDR2 SVGIG (reference sequence). The CDR3 DNA reads TGTGCCTTAGCCCTGGGGGGGGACTACGAGCAGTACTTC. It translates to CALALGGDYEQYF.

The rearrangement links TRBV5-1 to TRBJ2-1, with 12 nucleotides matching TRBD2. The germline CDR1 and CDR2 sequences are SGHRS and YFSETQ. The CDR3 spans 15 residues. V lost 3 bases, J lost 8 bases, and 6 bases stayed unmatched. The CDR3 nucleotides are TGCGCCAGCAGCTGGGCTAGCGGGGGGGCCTATGAGCAGTTCTTC. Translating gives CASSWASGGAYEQFF.

V usage is TRBV5-6 and J usage is TRBJ2-7; 9 bases are shared with TRBD1. The CDR3 is made up of 17 amino acids. V shed 3 bases and J 1 base; nucleotides not matched to a gene: 11. CDR1 SGHDT and CDR2 YYEEEE come from the germline V gene. Here the CDR3 reads CASSWPPGQGISYEQYF. The CDR3 DNA sequence: TGTGCCAGCAGCTGGCCTCCGGGACAGGGAATTTCCTACGAGCAGTACTTC.

The chain is built from TRBV7-9 and TRBJ2-2; 9 bases are a match to TRBD1. This CDR3 is 16 amino acids long. V shed 4 bases, J shed 2 bases, and the junction held 5 bases outside the gene matches. Looked up from germline, CDR1 is SEHNR and CDR2 is FQNEAQ (reference sequence). CDR3 protein: CASSSGQGYNTGELFF. The CDR3 bases are TGTGCCAGCAGCTCCGGACAGGGGTATAACACCGGGGAGCTGTTTTTT.

Turning to this clone: A read error may account for a junction end that differs from germline. The chain uses TRBV7-7 and TRBJ2-7; a possible D gene is TRBD2 (5 bases). The length of the CDR3 is 13 residues. The germline V gene has CDR1 SSHAT and CDR2 FNYEAQ (reference sequence). The CDR3 protein is CASSLGRGYEQYF. The CDR3 coding sequence is TGTGCTAGCAGCTTAGGTCGGGGCTACGAGCAGTACTTC.

The rearrangement links TRBV6-1 to TRBJ1-6, with TRBD1 matching 8 bases. CDR1 is MNHNS and CDR2 is SASEGT in the germline V gene. This CDR3 spans 16 amino acids. The V gene end was trimmed by 3 bases and the J gene end by 3 bases; junction bases not matched to a gene: 4. This CDR3 is CASSEATGVYNSPLHF. CDR3 sequence (DNA): TGTGCCAGCAGTGAGGCGACAGGGGTCTATAATTCACCCCTCCACTTT.

About this clone itself: This same CDR3 is encoded by further DNA sequences in the sample. The CDR3 DNA follows: TGCAGCGTTGAGGGACAGGGGGCATACGAGCAGTACTTC. It specifies CSVEGQGAYEQYF. The chain carries TRBV29-1 and TRBJ2-7; TRBD1 matches 12 bases. J lost 4 bases, V lost 3 bases, and 1 base had no gene match. The germline gives CDR1 SQVTM, CDR2 ANQGSEA. The CDR3 extends over 13 amino acids.

The count of this clone is one. The V call is TRBV6-1, the J call TRBJ1-5; 7 nucleotides align to TRBD1. J was trimmed by 5 bases and V by 3 bases; bases with no gene match: 7. CDR1 is MNHNS and CDR2 is SASEGT in the germline V gene. The CDR3 runs 15 residues. CDR3 region: CASSDVRGEYQPQHF. The CDR3 DNA reads as TGTGCCAGCAGTGACGTCAGGGGGGAGTATCAGCCCCAGCATTTT.

This clone was seen a handful of times. This chain joins TRBV7-8 and TRBJ1-2, with 9 bases matching TRBD1. V shed 4 bases and J 3 bases; nucleotides not matched to a gene: 12. The CDR3 is made up of 17 amino acids. The germline gives CDR1 SGHVS, CDR2 FQNEAQ. Here the CDR3 DNA reads TGTGCCAGCAGCTACCGGACAGGGGTGGGTTTTGACTATGGCTACACCTTC. Translating it yields CASSYRTGVGFDYGYTF. Looking up the rest from reference TRBV7-8 and TRBJ1-2 gives the full variable domain: GAGVSQSPRYKVAKRGQDVALRCDPISGHVSLFWYQQALGQGPEFLTYFQNEAQLDKSGLPSDRFFAERPEGSVSTLKIQRTQQEDSAVYLCASSYRTGVGFDYGYTFGSGTRLTVV.

This clone was seen just once. CDR3 nucleotide sequence: TGTGCCACCAGCAGAGATTTTATGGCGGACTCTGGAAACACCATATATTTT. Translating gives CATSRDFMADSGNTIYF. The J gene is TRBJ1-3, the V gene TRBV15, with no clear D. The CDR3 runs 17 residues. In germline, CDR1 is LNHNV, CDR2 YYDKDF (reference sequence). Trimming left V 0 bases short and J 0 bases short, with 12 bases between.

The rearrangement uses TRBV5-1 and TRBJ2-7; D is possibly TRBD2 (6 bases). CDR3 length equals 15 residues. Per germline, CDR1 SGHRS and CDR2 YFSETQ. Trimming took off 5 bases at V and 7 bases at J, with 22 bases between the two ends. The CDR3 here is CASSPAGTSGTEQYF. For the CDR3, the DNA is TGCGCCAGCAGTCCAGCCGGGACTTCAGGGACTGAGCAGTACTTC.

The V gene is TRBV30, the J gene TRBJ2-5, with D possibly matching TRBD1 (5 bases). The V end lost 5 bases, the J end lost 1 base, and 11 bases lay between the germline ends. This CDR3 spans 13 amino acids. Germline V gene data show CDR1 as GTSNPN and CDR2 as SVGIG (reference sequence). CDR3 sequence: CAWDRHLQETQYF. CDR3 bases: TGTGCCTGGGACAGACACCTCCAAGAGACCCAGTACTTC.

This chain joins TRBV9 and TRBJ2-5; possibly TRBD1 for D (6 bases). Trimming cost V 0 bases and J 4 bases, with 10 bases left between them. This CDR3 is 14 amino acids long. From germline, CDR1 is SGDLS and CDR2 YYNGEE. This CDR3 reads CASSVEGRGETQYF. CDR3 bases: TGTGCCAGCAGCGTAGAGGGCAGGGGAGAGACCCAGTACTTC.

The CDR3 DNA reads TGTGCCTGGAGTGTAGAAGGGGGTGGCGGCTACACCTTC. It codes for CAWSVEGGGGYTF. V gene TRBV30 combines with J gene TRBJ1-2; D may be TRBD1 (6 bases). Germline CDR1 is GTSNPN and CDR2 is SVGIG (reference sequence). This CDR3 is 13 amino acids long. V was clipped by 0 bases and J by 8 bases, with 13 bases between them.

The chain combines TRBV11-2 with TRBJ2-7; 8 nucleotides align to TRBD1. CDR1 is SGHAT and CDR2 is FQNNGV in the germline V gene. J lost 8 bases, V lost 0 bases, and 9 bases had no gene match. CDR3 size: 15 residues. The CDR3 protein is CASSLDVSTGVKQYF. CDR3 in DNA: TGTGCCAGCAGCTTAGATGTCTCGACAGGGGTTAAGCAGTACTTC.

The CDR3 nucleotides are TGTGCCAGCTCACCCCAGGCCACCTACGAGCAGTACTTC. Amino acids: CASSPQATYEQYF. This chain links TRBV18 with TRBJ2-7; D gene unclear. Between the trimmed V and J ends, which lost 3 bases and 2 bases, there was a span of 8 bases. Germline V lookup: CDR1 KGHSH, CDR2 LQKENI. The CDR3 extends over 13 amino acids.

The gene calls are TRBV7-9 and TRBJ1-2; 8 nucleotides agree with TRBD1. J gave up 2 bases and V 5 bases, and 10 bases lay outside the gene matches. Germline values: CDR1 SEHNR, CDR2 FQNEAQ (reference sequence). The CDR3 is 16 amino acids. The CDR3 reads CASSIRQGRRNYGYTF. The CDR3, as DNA: TGTGCCAGCAGCATAAGACAGGGGCGGAGAAACTATGGCTACACCTTC.

The J gene is TRBJ2-7, the V gene TRBV5-1; D might be TRBD1 (5 bases). CDR1 is SGHRS, CDR2 YFSETQ, per germline. CDR3 length: 17 residues. The V end lost 0 bases, the J end lost 5 bases, and 21 bases lay between the germline ends. The CDR3 is CASSLEVWVAPGNEQYF. The CDR3 DNA sequence: TGCGCCAGCAGCTTGGAGGTCTGGGTAGCTCCAGGGAACGAGCAGTACTTC.

The CDR3 loop is CASSRDFLAADYNEQFF. The DNA for the CDR3 is TGTGCCAGCAGTCGCGACTTTCTAGCGGCGGATTACAATGAGCAGTTCTTC. This chain connects TRBV6-6 to TRBJ2-1, with 7 bases matching TRBD2. This CDR3 is built from 17 residues. Germline V lookup: CDR1 MNHNY, CDR2 SVGAGI (reference sequence). V dropped 5 bases and J dropped 4; count of bases not matched to a gene: 14.

The rearrangement links TRBV5-1 to TRBJ1-4; D is uncertain. Trimming took 4 bases from V and 0 from J, leaving 19 bases between them. The V gene's germline CDR1 is SGHRS and CDR2 YFSETQ. The length of the CDR3 is 18 residues. The CDR3: CASSPLGGQTATNEKLFF. CDR3 nucleotide sequence: TGCGCCAGCAGCCCCCTCGGTGGGCAAACTGCAACTAATGAAAAACTGTTTTTT.

This chain links TRBV6-5 with TRBJ1-2; TRBD1 is a possible D gene (6 bases). CDR3 size: 13 residues. The germline gives CDR1 MNHEY, CDR2 SVGAGI. V was trimmed by 6 bases and J by 8 bases, leaving 16 bases between them. The CDR3 here is CASRPDRIYGYTF. The DNA of the CDR3 is TGTGCCAGCAGACCCGACAGGATTTACGGCTACACCTTC.

The chain joins TRBV27 to TRBJ2-5; D possibly corresponds to TRBD2 (5 bases). CDR3 size: 14 residues. CDR1 and CDR2 from the germline V gene are MNHEY and SMNVEV (reference sequence). Trimming stripped 5 bases from V and 1 base from J, with 11 bases between. The CDR3 reads CASSVSRGQETQYF. CDR3 sequence (DNA): TGTGCCAGCAGTGTGAGCCGGGGCCAAGAGACCCAGTACTTC.

The chain couples TRBV28 to TRBJ1-2, with 7 bases aligning to TRBD1. The CDR3 is made up of 15 amino acids. Unmatched junction bases numbered 7, after V lost 3 bases and J lost 3 bases. Germline V gene data show CDR1 as MDHEN and CDR2 as SYDVKM. The CDR3 region is CASSFPLGQYYGYTF. The CDR3 DNA reads TGTGCCAGCAGTTTCCCCCTGGGACAGTACTATGGCTACACCTTC.

This chain joins TRBV9 and TRBJ2-6; TRBD1 aligns across 9 bases. The V gene end was trimmed by 4 bases and the J gene end by 2 bases; junction bases not matched to a gene: 7. CDR3 length equals 17 residues. CDR1 is SGDLS and CDR2 is YYNGEE in the germline V gene. The CDR3 region is CASSPTGGFTGANVLTF. The CDR3 DNA follows: TGTGCCAGCAGCCCGACAGGGGGATTTACTGGGGCCAACGTCCTGACTTTC.

This rearrangement joins TRBV27 to TRBJ2-7, with a weak D call TRBD1 (5 bases). The CDR3 extends over 15 amino acids. Germline V lookup: CDR1 MNHEY, CDR2 SMNVEV (reference sequence). The V end was cut by 6 bases, the J end by 2 bases, with 17 bases between. The CDR3: CASSYSSGMAYEQYF. The DNA of the CDR3 is TGTGCCAGCAGCTACTCGTCAGGGATGGCCTACGAGCAGTACTTC.